This record covers a single T cell receptor (beta chain). Its antigen remains unidentified. The germline CDR1 and CDR2 sequences are MGHRA and YSYEKL. Germline trimming cut 3 bases from V and 7 bases from J; bases unmatched to any gene: 8. This CDR3 contains 15 residues. The data stem from a study of shared clonotypes between healthy human individuals. As for the study in general: With ages of 18 to 49, the donors were a couple of women and three men.

General study points: Generally, naive subsets came out with larger estimated richness than memory subsets. It was anticipated that sequencing depth would influence how many clonotypes donors shared.

Using 200 ng DNA, some 30,000 T cell genomes, the sorted-subset replicate PCRs were run. Clones were read by immunoSEQ multiplex PCR, and TCRdb kept only the in-frame ones, dropping some. The data show some 2,000,000 clones, with 85% to 95% seen just once and 0.1% to 0.15% held by the top ten. This clonotype was sampled from a man between 18 and 29 years old in good health. The chain has TRBV4-1 and TRBJ1-4; TRBD1 matches 7 bases. Source material: naive CD4+ T cells sorted from blood. Subset denoted: CD45RA+ positively selected. CDR3 sequence reads: CASSQGTGAVEKLFF. The CDR3 DNA sequence: TGCGCCAGCAGCCAGGGAACAGGGGCCGTTGAAAAACTGTTTTTT.